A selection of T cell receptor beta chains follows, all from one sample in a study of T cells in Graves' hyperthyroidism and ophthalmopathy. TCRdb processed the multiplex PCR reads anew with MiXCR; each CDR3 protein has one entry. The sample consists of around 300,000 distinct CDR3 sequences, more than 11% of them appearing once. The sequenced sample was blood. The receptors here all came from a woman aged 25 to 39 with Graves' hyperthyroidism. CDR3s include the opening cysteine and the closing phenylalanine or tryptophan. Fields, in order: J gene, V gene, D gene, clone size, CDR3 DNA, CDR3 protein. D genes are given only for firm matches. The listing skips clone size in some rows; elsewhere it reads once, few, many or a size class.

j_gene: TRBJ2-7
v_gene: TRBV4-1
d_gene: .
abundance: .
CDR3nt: TGCGCCAGCAGCCAATTTCACGGGGGCGGGTCCTACGAGCAGTACTTC
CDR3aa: CASSQFHGGGSYEQYF

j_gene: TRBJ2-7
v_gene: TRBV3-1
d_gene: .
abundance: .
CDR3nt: TGTGCCAGCAGCCGATACTACGAGCAGTACTTC
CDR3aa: CASSRYYEQYF

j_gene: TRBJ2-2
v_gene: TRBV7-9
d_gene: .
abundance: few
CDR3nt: TGTGCCAGCAGCTTAGTCTCCTCGTTTTTT
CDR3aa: CASSLVSSFF

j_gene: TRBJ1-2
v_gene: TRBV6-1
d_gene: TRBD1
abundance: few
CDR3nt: TGTGCCAGCCTGGGACAGGGAAAAAAGGGCTACACCTTC
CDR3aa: CASLGQGKKGYTF

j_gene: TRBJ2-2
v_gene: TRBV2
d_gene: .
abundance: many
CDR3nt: TGTGCCAGCAGTTTTGGGACCGGGGAGCTGTTTTTT
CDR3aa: CASSFGTGELFF

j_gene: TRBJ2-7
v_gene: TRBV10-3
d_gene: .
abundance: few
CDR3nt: TGTGCCATCAGGGGAACAGGGAGCGAGCAGTACTTC
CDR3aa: CAIRGTGSEQYF

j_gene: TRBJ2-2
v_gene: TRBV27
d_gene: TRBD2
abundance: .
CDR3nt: TGTGCCAGCAGCCATCCAGCGGGAGGGATCATCGCCGGGGAGCTGTTTTTT
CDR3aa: CASSHPAGGIIAGELFF

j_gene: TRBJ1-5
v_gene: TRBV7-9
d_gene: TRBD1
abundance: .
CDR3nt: TGTGCCAGCAGCCAAGCCTACGGGACAGGGTATCAGCCCCAGCATTTT
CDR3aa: CASSQAYGTGYQPQHF

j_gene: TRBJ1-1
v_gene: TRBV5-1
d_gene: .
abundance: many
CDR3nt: TGCGCCAGCAGCTTGGACGGGCTTGGTCCTGAAGCTTTCTTT
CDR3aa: CASSLDGLGPEAFF

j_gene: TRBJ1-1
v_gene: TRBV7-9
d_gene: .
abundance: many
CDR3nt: TGTGCCAGCAGCCCTAGACCTTCGGGGGAAGCTTTCTTT
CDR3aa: CASSPRPSGEAFF

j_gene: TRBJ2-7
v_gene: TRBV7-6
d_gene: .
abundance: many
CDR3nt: TGTGCCAGCAGCTTAGATGCGGGCTCGGAGCAGTACTTC
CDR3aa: CASSLDAGSEQYF

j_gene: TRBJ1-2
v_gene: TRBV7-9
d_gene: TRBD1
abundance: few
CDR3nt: TGTGCCAGCAGCTCTCACAGGGGGCGTTATCCCGACTATGGCTACACCTTC
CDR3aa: CASSSHRGRYPDYGYTF

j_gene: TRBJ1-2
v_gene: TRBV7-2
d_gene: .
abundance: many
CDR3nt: TGTGCCAGCCGGGACACTAACTATGGCTACACCTTC
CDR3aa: CASRDTNYGYTF

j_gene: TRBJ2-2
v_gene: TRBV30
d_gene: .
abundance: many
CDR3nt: TGTGCCTGGAAGAACACCGGGGAGCTGTTTTTT
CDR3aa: CAWKNTGELFF

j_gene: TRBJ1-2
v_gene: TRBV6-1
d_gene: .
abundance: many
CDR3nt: TGTGCCAGCACTCAAGGGGCACCCTATGGCTACACCTTC
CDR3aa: CASTQGAPYGYTF

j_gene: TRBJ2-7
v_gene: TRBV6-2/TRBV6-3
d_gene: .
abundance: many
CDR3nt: TGTGCCAGCAGAACCGGGACTCCCTTCCGAGAGCAGTACTTC
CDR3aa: CASRTGTPFREQYF

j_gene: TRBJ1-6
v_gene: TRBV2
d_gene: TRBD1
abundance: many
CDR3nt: TGTGCCAGCAGCCACCGACAGGGCTCCTATAATTCACCCCTCCACTTT
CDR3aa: CASSHRQGSYNSPLHF

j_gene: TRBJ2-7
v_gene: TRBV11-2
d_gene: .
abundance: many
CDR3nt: TGTGCCAGCAGCTTTCGGGACTTCTCCTACGAGCAGTACTTC
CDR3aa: CASSFRDFSYEQYF

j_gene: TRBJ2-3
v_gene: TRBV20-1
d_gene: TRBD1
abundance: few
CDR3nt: TGCAGTGCTGTAGGTGGACAGGGTGCAGATACGCAGTATTTT
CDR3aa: CSAVGGQGADTQYF

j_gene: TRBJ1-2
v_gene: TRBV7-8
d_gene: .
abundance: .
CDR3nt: TGTGCCAGCAGCTTTGAAGGGGTAGGCTACACCTTC
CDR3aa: CASSFEGVGYTF

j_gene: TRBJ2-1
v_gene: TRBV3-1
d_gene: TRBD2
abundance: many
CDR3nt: TGTGCCAGCAGCCAAGGGGGACTAGCGGGAGCAAATGAGCAGTTCTTC
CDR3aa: CASSQGGLAGANEQFF

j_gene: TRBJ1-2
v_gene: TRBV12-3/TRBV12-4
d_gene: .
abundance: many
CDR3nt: TGTGCCAGCAGTCCCCTTGGACAGAACTATGGCTACACCTTC
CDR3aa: CASSPLGQNYGYTF

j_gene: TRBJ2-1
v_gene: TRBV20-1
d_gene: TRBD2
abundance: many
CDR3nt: TGCAGTGCTAGCAGACTAGCGGCTACCTACAATGAGCAGTTCTTC
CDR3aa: CSASRLAATYNEQFF

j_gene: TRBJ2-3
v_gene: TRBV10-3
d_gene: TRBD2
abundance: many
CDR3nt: TGTGCCATCAGTGAGTCGCCTAGCGGGGGGACAGATACGCAGTATTTT
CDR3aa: CAISESPSGGTDTQYF

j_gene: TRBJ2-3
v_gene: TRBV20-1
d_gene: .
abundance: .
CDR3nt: TGCAGTGCTAGAGTCGGGAGTGAGGCAGATACGCAGTATTTT
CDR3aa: CSARVGSEADTQYF

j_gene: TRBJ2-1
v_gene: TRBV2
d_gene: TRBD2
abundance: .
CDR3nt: TGTGCCAGCAGGCCTACTAGCGGGGGAAACAATGAGCAGTTCTTC
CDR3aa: CASRPTSGGNNEQFF

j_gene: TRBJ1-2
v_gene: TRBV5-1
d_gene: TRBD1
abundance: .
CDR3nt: TGCGCCAGCAGCTTGGCAAAACCAGGGGGCGCGGGTGGCTACACCTTC
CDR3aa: CASSLAKPGGAGGYTF

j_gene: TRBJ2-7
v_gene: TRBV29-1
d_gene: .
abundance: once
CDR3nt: TGCAGCGTCGGACACCCTACTATCTACGAGCAGTACTTC
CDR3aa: CSVGHPTIYEQYF

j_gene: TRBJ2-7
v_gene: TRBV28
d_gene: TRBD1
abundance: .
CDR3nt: TGTGCCAGCGGTGGACAGGGGGCGGCGGGAGCAGACGAGCAGTACTTC
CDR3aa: CASGGQGAAGADEQYF

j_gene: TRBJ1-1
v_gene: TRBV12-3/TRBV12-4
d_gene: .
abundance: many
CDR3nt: TGTGCCAGCAGTTTACGGAGCCGGGGCACTGAAGCTTTCTTT
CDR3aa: CASSLRSRGTEAFF

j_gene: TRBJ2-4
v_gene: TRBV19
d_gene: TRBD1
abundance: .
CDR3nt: TGTGCCAGTAGTATCGGGACAGGGGACGTTGGTGCCAAAAACATTCAGTACTTC
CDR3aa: CASSIGTGDVGAKNIQYF

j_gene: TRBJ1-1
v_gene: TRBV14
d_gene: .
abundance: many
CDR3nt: TGTGCCAGCAGCCAAGCCCGATTCACCAAGCGGCAGGGCAGCCTAAGCACTGAAGCTTTCTTT
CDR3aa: CASSQARFTKRQGSLSTEAFF

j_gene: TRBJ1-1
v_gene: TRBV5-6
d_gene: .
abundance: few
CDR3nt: TGTGCCAGCAGTCAGGACACTTCTTGGTTCTTT
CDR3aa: CASSQDTSWFF

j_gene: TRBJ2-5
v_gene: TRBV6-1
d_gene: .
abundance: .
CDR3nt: TGTGCCAGCAGTGAAGGAGAGATAGAGACCCAGTACTTC
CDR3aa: CASSEGEIETQYF

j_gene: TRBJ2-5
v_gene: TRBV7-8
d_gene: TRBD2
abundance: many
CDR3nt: TGTGCCAGCAGCTTCGGACTAGCGGAAGAGACCCAGTACTTC
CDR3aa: CASSFGLAEETQYF

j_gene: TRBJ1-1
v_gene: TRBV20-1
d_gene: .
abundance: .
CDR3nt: TGCAGTGCTAGACCCGGGGGGATCACTGAAGCTTTCTTT
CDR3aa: CSARPGGITEAFF